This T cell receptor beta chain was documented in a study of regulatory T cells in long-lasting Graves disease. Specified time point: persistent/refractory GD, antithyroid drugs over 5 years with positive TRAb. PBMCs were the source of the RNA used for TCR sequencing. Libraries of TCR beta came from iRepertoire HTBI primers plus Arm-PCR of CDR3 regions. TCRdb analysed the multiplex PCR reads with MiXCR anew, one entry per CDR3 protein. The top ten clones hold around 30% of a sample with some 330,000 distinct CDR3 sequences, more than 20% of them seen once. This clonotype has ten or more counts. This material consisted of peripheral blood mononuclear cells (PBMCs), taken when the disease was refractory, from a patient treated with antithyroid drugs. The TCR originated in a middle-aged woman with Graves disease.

The CDR3 DNA sequence: TGTGCCAGCAGCACCATCGGAGGGCCTAGCGAGACCCAGTACTTC. This translates into CASSTIGGPSETQYF. This chain joins TRBV28 and TRBJ2-5; TRBD2 is a possible D gene (6 bases). Between the trimmed V and J ends, which lost 6 bases and 5 bases, there was a span of 19 bases. Germline values: CDR1 MDHEN, CDR2 SYDVKM. The CDR3 contains 15 residues. Together with reference TRBV28 and TRBJ2-5, the CDR3 gives the full variable domain: DVKVTQSSRYLVKRTGEKVFLECVQDMDHENMFWYRQDPGLGLRLIYFSYDVKMKEKGDIPEGYSVSREKKERFSLILESASTNQTSMYLCASSTIGGPSETQYFGPGTRLLVL.